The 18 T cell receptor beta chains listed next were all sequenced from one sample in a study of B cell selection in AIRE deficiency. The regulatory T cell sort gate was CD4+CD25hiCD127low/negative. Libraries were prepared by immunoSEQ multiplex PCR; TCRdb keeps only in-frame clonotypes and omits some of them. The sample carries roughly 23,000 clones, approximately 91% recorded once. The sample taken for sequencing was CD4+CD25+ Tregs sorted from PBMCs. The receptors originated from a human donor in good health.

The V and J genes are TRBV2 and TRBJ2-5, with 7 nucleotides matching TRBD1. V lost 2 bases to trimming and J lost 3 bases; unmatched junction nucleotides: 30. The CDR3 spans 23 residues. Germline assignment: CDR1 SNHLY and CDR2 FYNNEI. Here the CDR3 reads CASSESWQGDGGGWGSDKETQYF. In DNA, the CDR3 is TGTGCCAGCAGTGAAAGCTGGCAGGGGGACGGAGGCGGTTGGGGGTCGGATAAAGAGACCCAGTACTTC.

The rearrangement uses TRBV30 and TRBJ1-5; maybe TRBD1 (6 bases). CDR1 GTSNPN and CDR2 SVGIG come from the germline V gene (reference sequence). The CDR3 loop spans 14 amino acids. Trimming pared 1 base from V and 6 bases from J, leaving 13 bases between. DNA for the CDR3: TGTGCCTGGAGTGCCGGGGGGCAGGTTCAGCCCCAGCATTTT. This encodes CAWSAGGQVQPQHF.

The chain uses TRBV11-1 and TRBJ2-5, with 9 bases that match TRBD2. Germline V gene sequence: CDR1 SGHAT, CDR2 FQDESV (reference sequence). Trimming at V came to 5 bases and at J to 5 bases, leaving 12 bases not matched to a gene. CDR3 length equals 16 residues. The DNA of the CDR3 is TGTGCCAGCAGCCTCTATATCGCGGGGGGGCTGGAGACCCAGTACTTC. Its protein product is CASSLYIAGGLETQYF.

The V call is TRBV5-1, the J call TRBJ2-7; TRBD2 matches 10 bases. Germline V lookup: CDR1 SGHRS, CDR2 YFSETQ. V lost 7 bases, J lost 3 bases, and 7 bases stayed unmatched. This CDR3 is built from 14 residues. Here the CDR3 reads CASSFGLAVYEQYF. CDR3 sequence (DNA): TGCGCCAGCTCCTTTGGACTAGCGGTCTACGAGCAGTACTTC.

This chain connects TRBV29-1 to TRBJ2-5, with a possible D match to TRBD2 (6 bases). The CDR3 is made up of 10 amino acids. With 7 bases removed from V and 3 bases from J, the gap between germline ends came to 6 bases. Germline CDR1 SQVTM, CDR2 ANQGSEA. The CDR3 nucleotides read TGCAGCGGGGGGGAAGAGACCCAGTACTTC. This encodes CSGGEETQYF.

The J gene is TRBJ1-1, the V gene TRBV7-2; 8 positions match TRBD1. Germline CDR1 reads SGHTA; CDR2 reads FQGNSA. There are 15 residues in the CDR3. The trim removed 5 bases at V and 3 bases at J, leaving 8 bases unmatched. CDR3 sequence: CASSPPGQAYTEAFF. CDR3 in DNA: TGTGCCAGCAGCCCGCCGGGACAGGCCTACACTGAAGCTTTCTTT. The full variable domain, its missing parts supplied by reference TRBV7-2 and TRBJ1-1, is GAGVSQSPSNKVTEKGKDVELRCDPISGHTALYWYRQSLGQGLEFLIYFQGNSAPDKSGLPSDRFSAERTGGSVSTLTIQRTQQEDSAVYLCASSPPGQAYTEAFFGQGTRLTVV.

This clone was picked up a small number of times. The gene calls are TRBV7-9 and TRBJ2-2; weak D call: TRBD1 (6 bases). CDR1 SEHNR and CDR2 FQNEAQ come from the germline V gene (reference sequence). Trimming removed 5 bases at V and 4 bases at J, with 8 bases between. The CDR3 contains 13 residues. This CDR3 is CASSLQGTGELFF. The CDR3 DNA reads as TGTGCCAGCAGCCTACAGGGCACCGGGGAGCTGTTTTTT.

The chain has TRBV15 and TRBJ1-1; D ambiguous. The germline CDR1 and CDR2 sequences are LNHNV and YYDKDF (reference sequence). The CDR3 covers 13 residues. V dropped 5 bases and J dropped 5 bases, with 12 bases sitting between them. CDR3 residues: CATSQWGRTEAFF. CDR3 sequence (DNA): TGTGCCACCAGCCAGTGGGGTCGAACTGAAGCTTTCTTT.

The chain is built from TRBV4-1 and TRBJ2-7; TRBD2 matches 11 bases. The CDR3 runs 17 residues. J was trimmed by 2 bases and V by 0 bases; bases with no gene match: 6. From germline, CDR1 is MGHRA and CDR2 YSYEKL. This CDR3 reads CASSQDATSGEPYEQYF. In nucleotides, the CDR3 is TGCGCCAGCAGCCAAGACGCGACTAGCGGGGAGCCCTACGAGCAGTACTTC.

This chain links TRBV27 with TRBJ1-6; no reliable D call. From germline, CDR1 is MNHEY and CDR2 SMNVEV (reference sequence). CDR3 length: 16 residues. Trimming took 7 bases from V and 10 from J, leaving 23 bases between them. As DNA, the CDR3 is TGTGCCAGCAAAACTTCGGTCGGCGGGCGATCATCACCCCTCCACTTT. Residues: CASKTSVGGRSSPLHF.

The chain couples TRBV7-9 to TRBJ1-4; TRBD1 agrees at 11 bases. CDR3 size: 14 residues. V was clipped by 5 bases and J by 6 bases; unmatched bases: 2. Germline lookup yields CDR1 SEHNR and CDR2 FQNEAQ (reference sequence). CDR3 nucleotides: TGTGCCAGCAGCCGGGACAGGGGGTATGAAAAACTGTTTTTT. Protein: CASSRDRGYEKLFF.

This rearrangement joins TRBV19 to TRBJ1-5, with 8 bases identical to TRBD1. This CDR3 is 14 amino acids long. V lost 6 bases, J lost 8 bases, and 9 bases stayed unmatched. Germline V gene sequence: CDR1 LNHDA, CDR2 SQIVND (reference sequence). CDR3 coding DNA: TGTGCCAGTAGAGGTGACAGGGGTTTTGAGCCCCAGCATTTT. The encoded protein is CASRGDRGFEPQHF.

CDR3 sequence reads: CASSVGDGLRKTIYF. The CDR3, as DNA: TGTGCCAGCAGCGTAGGTGACGGCCTCCGGAAGACCATATATTTT. The rearrangement links TRBV9 to TRBJ1-3; D uncertain. V dropped 0 bases and J dropped 10 bases, with 17 bases sitting between them. Germline lookup yields CDR1 SGDLS and CDR2 YYNGEE. The CDR3 loop spans 15 amino acids.

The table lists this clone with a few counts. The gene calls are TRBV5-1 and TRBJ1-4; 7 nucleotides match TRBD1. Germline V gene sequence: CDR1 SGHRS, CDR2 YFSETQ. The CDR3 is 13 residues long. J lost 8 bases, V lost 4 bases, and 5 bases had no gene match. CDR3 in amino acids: CASSGGQVEKLFF. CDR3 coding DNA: TGCGCCAGCAGCGGAGGACAGGTGGAAAAACTGTTTTTT.

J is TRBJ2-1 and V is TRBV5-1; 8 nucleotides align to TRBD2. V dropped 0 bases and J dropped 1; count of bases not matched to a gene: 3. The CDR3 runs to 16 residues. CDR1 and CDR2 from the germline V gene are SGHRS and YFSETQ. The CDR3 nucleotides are TGCGCCAGCAGCTTGGGTCTAGCGGGTTCCTACAATGAGCAGTTCTTC. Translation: CASSLGLAGSYNEQFF.

This chain's CDR3 is CASSVGTDSGTDTQYF. The DNA for the CDR3 is TGTGCCAGCTCAGTCGGGACGGACTCGGGCACAGATACGCAGTATTTT. The V gene is TRBV18, the J gene TRBJ2-3; D might be TRBD1 or TRBD2, each matching 5 bases. V gave up 5 bases and J gave up 1 base, with 16 bases separating them. Per the germline V gene, CDR1 is KGHSH and CDR2 is LQKENI. The CDR3 totals 16 residues.

CDR3 in amino acids: CASSQGQTRRETQYF. CDR3 coding DNA: TGTGCCAGCAGCCAGGGCCAGACTAGGCGTGAGACCCAGTACTTC. The V gene is TRBV4-2, the J gene TRBJ2-5; possible D gene TRBD2, 6 bases. The CDR3 covers 15 residues. Germline loops: CDR1 LGHNA, CDR2 YNFKEQ. Trimming removed 3 bases from V and 5 bases from J, with 16 bases in between.

As DNA, the CDR3 is TGTGCCAGCAGTGTCTTCACCCAAGGAGGGACCCAGTACTTC. Translation gives CASSVFTQGGTQYF. The V gene is TRBV2, the J gene TRBJ2-5, with D maybe TRBD2 (5 bases). This CDR3 comprises 14 residues. Deletions cut 4 bases from V and 7 bases from J, with 16 bases between. Germline CDR1 is SNHLY and CDR2 is FYNNEI.